This T cell receptor (beta chain) was sequenced for a study of blood T cell repertoires in COVID-19. Study as a whole: Sample material is recorded as cDNA or gDNA derived from T cells, B-cell-depleted T cells, or PBMCs.

Adults between about 18 and 89 years of age took part from about two dozen US areas. Grouping used clinical history reported by participants in a survey and questionnaire. The recovered donors of Cohort 3 showed two negative PCRs, clearance, or symptom resolution. TCRdb's copy holds only in-frame clones and misses some; the assay was immunoSEQ multiplex PCR. Here the sample spans about 300,000 clones, 89% being singletons. The CDR3 covers 16 residues. V shed 6 bases and J 2 bases; nucleotides not matched to a gene: 8. The germline V gene has CDR1 LNHDA and CDR2 SQIVND (reference sequence). Sequencing used PBMCs or T cells enriched from blood (not recorded which). This TCR was sampled from a woman in her forties who had recovered from COVID-19. The chain uses TRBV19 and TRBJ1-4; 8 positions agree with TRBD1. DNA of the CDR3: TGTGCCAGTAGCCCTGGCAGGGGGCATACTAATGAAAAACTGTTTTTT. Translating gives CASSPGRGHTNEKLFF.